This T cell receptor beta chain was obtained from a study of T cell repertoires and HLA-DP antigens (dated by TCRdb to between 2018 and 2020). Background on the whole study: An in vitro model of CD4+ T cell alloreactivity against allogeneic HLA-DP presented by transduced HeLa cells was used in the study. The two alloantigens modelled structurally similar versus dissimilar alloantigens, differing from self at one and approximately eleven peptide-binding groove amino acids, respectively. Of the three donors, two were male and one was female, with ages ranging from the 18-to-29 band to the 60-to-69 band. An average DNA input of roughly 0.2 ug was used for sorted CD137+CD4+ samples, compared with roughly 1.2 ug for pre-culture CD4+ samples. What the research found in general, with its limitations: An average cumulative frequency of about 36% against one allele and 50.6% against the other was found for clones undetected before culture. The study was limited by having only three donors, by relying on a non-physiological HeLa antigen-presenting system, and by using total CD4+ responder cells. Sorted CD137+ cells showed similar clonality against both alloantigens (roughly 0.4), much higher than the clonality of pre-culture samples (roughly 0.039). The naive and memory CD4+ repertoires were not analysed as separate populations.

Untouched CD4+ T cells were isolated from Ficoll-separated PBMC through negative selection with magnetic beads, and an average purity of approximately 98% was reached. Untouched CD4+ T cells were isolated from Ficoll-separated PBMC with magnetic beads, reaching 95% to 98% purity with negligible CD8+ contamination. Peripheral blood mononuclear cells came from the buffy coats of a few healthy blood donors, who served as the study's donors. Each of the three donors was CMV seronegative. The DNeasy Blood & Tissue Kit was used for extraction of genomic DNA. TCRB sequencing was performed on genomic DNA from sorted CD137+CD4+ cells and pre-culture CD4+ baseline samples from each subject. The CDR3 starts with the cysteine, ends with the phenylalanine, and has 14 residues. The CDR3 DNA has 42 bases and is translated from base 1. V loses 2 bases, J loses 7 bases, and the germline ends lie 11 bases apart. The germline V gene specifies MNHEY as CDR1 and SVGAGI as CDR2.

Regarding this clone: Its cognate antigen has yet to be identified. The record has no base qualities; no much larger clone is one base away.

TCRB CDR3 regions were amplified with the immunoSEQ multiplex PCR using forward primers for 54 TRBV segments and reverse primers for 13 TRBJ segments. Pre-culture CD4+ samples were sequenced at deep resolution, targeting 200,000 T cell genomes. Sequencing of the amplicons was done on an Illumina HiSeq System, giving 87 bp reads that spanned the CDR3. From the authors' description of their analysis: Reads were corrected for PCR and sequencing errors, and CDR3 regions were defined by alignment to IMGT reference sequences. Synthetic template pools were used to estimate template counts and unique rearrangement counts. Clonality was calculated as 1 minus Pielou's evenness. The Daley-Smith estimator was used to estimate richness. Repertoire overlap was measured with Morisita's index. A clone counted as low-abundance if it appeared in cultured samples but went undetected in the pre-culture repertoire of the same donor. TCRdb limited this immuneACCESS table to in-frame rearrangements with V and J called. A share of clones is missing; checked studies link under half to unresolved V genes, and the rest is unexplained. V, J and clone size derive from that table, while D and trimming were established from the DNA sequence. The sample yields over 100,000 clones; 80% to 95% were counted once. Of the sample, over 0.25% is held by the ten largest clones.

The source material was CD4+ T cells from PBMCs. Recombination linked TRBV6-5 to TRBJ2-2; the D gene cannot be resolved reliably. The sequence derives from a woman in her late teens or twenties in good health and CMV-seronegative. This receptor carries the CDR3 CASSYGPADGELFF. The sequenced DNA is TGTGCCAGCAGTTACGGACCGGCGGACGGGGAGCTGTTTTTT.